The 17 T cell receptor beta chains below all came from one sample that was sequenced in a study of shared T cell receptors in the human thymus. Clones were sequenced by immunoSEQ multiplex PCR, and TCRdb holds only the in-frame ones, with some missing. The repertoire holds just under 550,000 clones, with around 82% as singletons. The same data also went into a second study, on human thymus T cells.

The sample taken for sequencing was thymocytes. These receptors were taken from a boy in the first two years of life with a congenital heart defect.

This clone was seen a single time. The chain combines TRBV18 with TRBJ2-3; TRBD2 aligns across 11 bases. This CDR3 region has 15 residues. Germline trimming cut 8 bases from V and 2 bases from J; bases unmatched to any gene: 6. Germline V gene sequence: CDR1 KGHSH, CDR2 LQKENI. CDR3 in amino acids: CASEPLAGATDTQYF. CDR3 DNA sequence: TGTGCCAGCGAACCACTAGCGGGGGCCACAGATACGCAGTATTTT.

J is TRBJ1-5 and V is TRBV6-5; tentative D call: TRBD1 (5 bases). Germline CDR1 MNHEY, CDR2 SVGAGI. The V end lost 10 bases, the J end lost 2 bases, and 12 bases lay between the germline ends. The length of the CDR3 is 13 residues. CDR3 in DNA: TGTGCCACCGGGACTGCCGGCAATCAGCCCCAGCATTTT. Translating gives CATGTAGNQPQHF.

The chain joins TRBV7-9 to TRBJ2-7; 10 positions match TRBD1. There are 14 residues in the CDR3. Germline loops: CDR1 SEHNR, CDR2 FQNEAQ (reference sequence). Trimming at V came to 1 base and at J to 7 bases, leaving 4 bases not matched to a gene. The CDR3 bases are TGTGCCAGCAGCTTAGGGACAGGGGGTGGGGAGCAGTACTTC. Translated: CASSLGTGGGEQYF.

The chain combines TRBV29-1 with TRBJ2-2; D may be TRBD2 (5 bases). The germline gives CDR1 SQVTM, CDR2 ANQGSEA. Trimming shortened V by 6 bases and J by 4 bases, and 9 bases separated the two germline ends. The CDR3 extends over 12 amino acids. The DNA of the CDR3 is TGCAGCGTCGGACTCCCCACCGGGGAGCTGTTTTTT. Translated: CSVGLPTGELFF.

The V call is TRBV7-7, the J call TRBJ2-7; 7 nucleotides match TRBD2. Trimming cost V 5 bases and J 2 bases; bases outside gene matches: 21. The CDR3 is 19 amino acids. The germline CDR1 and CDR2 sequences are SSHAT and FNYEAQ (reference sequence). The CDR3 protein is CASSPLAGPPRTRPYEQYF. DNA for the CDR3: TGTGCCAGCAGCCCACTCGCCGGCCCCCCTAGGACTAGACCCTACGAGCAGTACTTC.

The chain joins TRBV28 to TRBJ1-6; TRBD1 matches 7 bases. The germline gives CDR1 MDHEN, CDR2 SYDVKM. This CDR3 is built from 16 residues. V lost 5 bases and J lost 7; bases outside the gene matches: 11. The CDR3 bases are TGTGCCAGCAGTCCAGACAGGGTAGAACACAATTCACCCCTCCACTTT. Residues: CASSPDRVEHNSPLHF. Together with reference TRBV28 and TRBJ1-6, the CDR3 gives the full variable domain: DVKVTQSSRYLVKRTGEKVFLECVQDMDHENMFWYRQDPGLGLRLIYFSYDVKMKEKGDIPEGYSVSREKKERFSLILESASTNQTSMYLCASSPDRVEHNSPLHFGNGTRLTVT.

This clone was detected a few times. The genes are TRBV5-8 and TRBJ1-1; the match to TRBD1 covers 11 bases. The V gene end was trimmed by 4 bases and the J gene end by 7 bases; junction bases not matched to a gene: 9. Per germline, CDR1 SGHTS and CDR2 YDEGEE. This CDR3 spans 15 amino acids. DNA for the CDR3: TGTGCCAGCAGCGTTGAAGAGGGACAGGGGGTTGAAGCTTTCTTT. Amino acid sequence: CASSVEEGQGVEAFF.

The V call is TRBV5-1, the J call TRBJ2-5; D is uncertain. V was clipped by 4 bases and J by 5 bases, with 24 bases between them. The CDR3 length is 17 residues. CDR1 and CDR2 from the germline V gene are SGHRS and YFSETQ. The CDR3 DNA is TGCGCCAGCAGCCCACTACATCTTTCCTCCGGTTGGGAGACCCAGTACTTC. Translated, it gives CASSPLHLSSGWETQYF.

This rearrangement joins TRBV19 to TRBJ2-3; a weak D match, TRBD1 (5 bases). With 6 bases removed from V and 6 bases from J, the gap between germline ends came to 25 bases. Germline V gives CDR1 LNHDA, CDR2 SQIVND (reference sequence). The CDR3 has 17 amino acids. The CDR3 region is CASSLPGRARNRDTQYF. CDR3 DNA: TGTGCCAGTAGCCTCCCCGGCAGGGCAAGGAATAGGGATACGCAGTATTTT.

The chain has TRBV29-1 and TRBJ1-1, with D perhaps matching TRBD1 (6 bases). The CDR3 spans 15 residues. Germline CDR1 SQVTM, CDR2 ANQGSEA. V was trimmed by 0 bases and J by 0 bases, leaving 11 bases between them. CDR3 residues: CSVEDKRGMNTEAFF. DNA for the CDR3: TGCAGCGTTGAAGATAAGAGGGGGATGAACACTGAAGCTTTCTTT.

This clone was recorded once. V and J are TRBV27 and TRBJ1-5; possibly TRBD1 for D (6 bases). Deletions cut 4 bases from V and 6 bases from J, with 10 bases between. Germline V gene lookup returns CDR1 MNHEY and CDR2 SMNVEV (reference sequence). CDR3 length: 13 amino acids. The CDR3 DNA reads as TGTGCCAGCAGTTGGCAGGGGCGTCAGCCCCAGCATTTT. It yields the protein CASSWQGRQPQHF.

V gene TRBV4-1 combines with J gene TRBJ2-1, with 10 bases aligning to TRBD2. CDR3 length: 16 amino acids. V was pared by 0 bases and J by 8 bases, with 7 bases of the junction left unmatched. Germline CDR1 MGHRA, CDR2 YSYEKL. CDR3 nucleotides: TGCGCCAGCAGCCAAGATGGGCTAGCGGGAGTGGATGAGCAGTTCTTC. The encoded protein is CASSQDGLAGVDEQFF.

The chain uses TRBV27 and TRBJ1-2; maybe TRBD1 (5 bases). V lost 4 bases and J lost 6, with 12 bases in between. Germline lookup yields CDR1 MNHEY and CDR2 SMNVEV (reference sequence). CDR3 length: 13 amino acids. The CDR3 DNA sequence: TGTGCCAGCAGTTGGGGGACTAGAGATGGCTACACCTTC. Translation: CASSWGTRDGYTF.

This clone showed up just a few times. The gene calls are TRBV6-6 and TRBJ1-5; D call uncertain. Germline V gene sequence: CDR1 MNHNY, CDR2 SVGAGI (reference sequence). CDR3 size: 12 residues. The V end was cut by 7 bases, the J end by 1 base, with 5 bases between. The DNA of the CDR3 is TGTGCCAGCACGGTGAGCAATCAGCCCCAGCATTTT. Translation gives CASTVSNQPQHF.

The CDR3, as DNA: TGTGCCAGCAGGCTCGGGGGGTCAGGGGTTTTCTACGAGCAGTACTTC. Its translation is CASRLGGSGVFYEQYF. This chain joins TRBV7-2 and TRBJ2-7; perhaps TRBD2 as D (7 bases). The CDR3 spans 16 residues. V was clipped by 6 bases and J by 3 bases, with 21 bases between them. Germline CDR1 SGHTA, CDR2 FQGNSA. Full variable domain (missing parts from reference TRBV7-2 and TRBJ2-7): GAGVSQSPSNKVTEKGKDVELRCDPISGHTALYWYRQSLGQGLEFLIYFQGNSAPDKSGLPSDRFSAERTGGSVSTLTIQRTQQEDSAVYLCASRLGGSGVFYEQYFGPGTRLTVT.

The CDR3 loop reads CASSQEGEGLSLHEQYF. The CDR3 DNA follows: TGTGCCAGCAGCCAAGAAGGGGAAGGACTAAGCCTTCACGAGCAGTACTTC. V gene TRBV14 combines with J gene TRBJ2-7; possibly TRBD2 for D (6 bases). The germline V gene has CDR1 SGHDN and CDR2 FVKESK. The V end lost 0 bases, the J end lost 5 bases, and 20 bases lay between the germline ends. The CDR3 has 17 residues.

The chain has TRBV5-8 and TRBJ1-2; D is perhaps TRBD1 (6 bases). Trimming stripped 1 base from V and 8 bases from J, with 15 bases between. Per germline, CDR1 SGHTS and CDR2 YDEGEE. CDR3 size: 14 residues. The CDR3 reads CASSLPGDTEGYTF. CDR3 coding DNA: TGTGCCAGCAGCTTGCCCGGGGACACCGAGGGCTACACCTTC. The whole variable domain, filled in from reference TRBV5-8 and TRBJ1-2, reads EAGVTQSPTHLIKTRGQQATLRCSPISGHTSVYWYQQALGLGLQFLLWYDEGEERNRGNFPPRFSGRQFPNYSSELNVNALELEDSALYLCASSLPGDTEGYTFGSGTRLTVV.